This T cell receptor beta chain was sequenced during a study of T cell responses to AZD1222 COVID-19 vaccine. Sequencing was performed with immunoSEQ multiplex PCR; in TCRdb, only in-frame clones are kept and a portion is missing. The table has 110,000 to 150,000 clones, 92% seen once. CDR3 length: 15 amino acids. Germline V lookup: CDR1 WNHNN, CDR2 SYGVQD (reference sequence). Trimming cost V 6 bases and J 3 bases, with 15 bases left between them. The sequencing here drew on peripheral blood, taken on day 0 of AZD1222 vaccination. The clonotype was recovered from an adult in good health. The chain is built from TRBV10-1 and TRBJ1-3, with a tentative D call TRBD1 (6 bases). Here the CDR3 reads CASSADRNYGNTIYF. The CDR3 nucleotides read TGCGCCAGCAGCGCCGACAGGAATTATGGAAACACCATATATTTT.